Listed below are T cell receptor beta chains from one sample, sequenced in a study of shared clonotypes between healthy human individuals. Produced via immunoSEQ multiplex PCR; TCRdb's table is partial and in-frame only. The sample carries about 1 million clones, about 76% recorded once. Sequencing was carried out using memory CD4+ T cells sorted from blood. These receptors came from a man younger than 35 in good health. Each CDR3 is given with its conserved first and last residue. The D gene is left open where the match is weak. Where a row states a size, it is once, few, many or the class of an expanded clone; other rows omit it.

cdr3_nt	cdr3_aa	cdr3_length	v_call	d_call	j_call	clone_size
TGTGCCAGCAGCAGACTGGACACGTCCTACGAGCAGTACTTC	CASSRLDTSYEQYF	14	TRBV5-5	NA	TRBJ2-7	NA
TGTGCCAGCAGCTTAGTAGGGGACGGGATGTACACTGAAGCTTTCTTT	CASSLVGDGMYTEAFF	16	TRBV7-6	NA	TRBJ1-1	NA
TGTGCCTGGACTCAGGGCTCCCCGAACACTGAAGCTTTCTTT	CAWTQGSPNTEAFF	14	TRBV30	NA	TRBJ1-1	NA
TGTGCCAGCAGCTGGGGACTAGCGGGGGAGTACCAAGAGACCCAGTACTTC	CASSWGLAGEYQETQYF	17	TRBV7-9	TRBD2	TRBJ2-5	NA
TGCGCCAGCAGCCCACCGGGGGCGGGCTATGGCTACACCTTC	CASSPPGAGYGYTF	14	TRBV5-1	NA	TRBJ1-2	NA
TGTGCCAGCAGTTCCGCCCACAGGGGGAGCACTGAAGCTTTCTTT	CASSSAHRGSTEAFF	15	TRBV27	TRBD1	TRBJ1-1	NA
TGTGCCAGCAGCCCGCAGCCTTCAGATACGCAGTATTTT	CASSPQPSDTQYF	13	TRBV5-4	NA	TRBJ2-3	NA
TGTGCCAGCAGCCGAGGGAGCCCCTACGAGCAGTACTTC	CASSRGSPYEQYF	13	TRBV13	NA	TRBJ2-7	NA
TGTGCCAGCAGTGAACCAGGGGGCCCTACCAAAAACATTCAGTACTTC	CASSEPGGPTKNIQYF	16	TRBV6-1	TRBD1	TRBJ2-4	NA
TGTGCCAGCAGCGGGACAGGGTTGGGTCAAGAGACCCAGTACTTC	CASSGTGLGQETQYF	15	TRBV11-3	TRBD1	TRBJ2-5	NA
TGTGCCAGTAGTGGGGACAGGGTAGGTGAGCAGTTCTTC	CASSGDRVGEQFF	13	TRBV19	TRBD1	TRBJ2-1	NA
TGTGCCAGCAGCATGACAGACGCGAACACCGGGGAGCTGTTTTTT	CASSMTDANTGELFF	15	TRBV5-6	NA	TRBJ2-2	once
TGTGCTAGCAGCCTAGGGGTAGAGCGGAGCTCCTACAATGAGCAGTTCTTC	CASSLGVERSSYNEQFF	17	TRBV7-7	NA	TRBJ2-1	NA
TGTGCCAGCAGTTCGCCAGGGAGTCACGAGCAGTACTTC	CASSSPGSHEQYF	13	TRBV6-5	NA	TRBJ2-7	NA
TGTGCCAGCTGGACTAGCGGGGGCGGGGATACGCAGTATTTT	CASWTSGGGDTQYF	14	TRBV10-3	TRBD2	TRBJ2-3	NA
TGTGCCAGCAGCCCTAGGGAGAGAGGGGAGCTGTTTTTT	CASSPRERGELFF	13	TRBV7-9	NA	TRBJ2-2	few
TGTGCCAGCAGTGGACCTGGGGGTCTCTATGGCTACACCTTC	CASSGPGGLYGYTF	14	TRBV27	NA	TRBJ1-2	NA
TGTGCCAGCAGTGCGACAGTTCCCTACGAGCAGTACTTC	CASSATVPYEQYF	13	TRBV28	NA	TRBJ2-7	NA
TGTGCCAGCTCACCGGGACAGGGTCCCTACGAGCAGTACTTC	CASSPGQGPYEQYF	14	TRBV18	TRBD1	TRBJ2-7	NA
TGTGCCAGCAGCCTTCAGTTCGAGCAGTACTTC	CASSLQFEQYF	11	TRBV5-6	NA	TRBJ2-7	NA
TGCGCCAGCACCGAAGGACTAGCGGACTCCTACGAGCAGTACTTC	CASTEGLADSYEQYF	15	TRBV10-2	TRBD2	TRBJ2-7	NA
TGTGCCAGCAGCCCGCGAGCGGGACTTGACACAGATACGCAGTATTTT	CASSPRAGLDTDTQYF	16	TRBV11-2	TRBD2	TRBJ2-3	NA
TGTGCCAGCAGCTTTAGGTACAGGGGTGTCTACGAGCAGTACTTC	CASSFRYRGVYEQYF	15	TRBV7-6	TRBD1	TRBJ2-7	NA
TGTGCCAGTGCGCCTTTAGGTCAGGGGACCAATTCACCCCTCCACTTT	CASAPLGQGTNSPLHF	16	TRBV2	NA	TRBJ1-6	NA
TGTGCCAGCAGCCCCCAAACGACAGTCTCTGGGGCCAACGTCCTGACTTTC	CASSPQTTVSGANVLTF	17	TRBV9	NA	TRBJ2-6	NA
TGCAGCGTTGAAGCCCCGACCCCCACAGATACGCAGTATTTT	CSVEAPTPTDTQYF	14	TRBV29-1	NA	TRBJ2-3	NA
TGTGCCAGCAGCTACGGAGATGGCTACACCTTC	CASSYGDGYTF	11	TRBV2	NA	TRBJ1-2	NA
TGTGCCAGCAGTGAATCGGCCCTGGGAGAGTACGAGCAGTACTTC	CASSESALGEYEQYF	15	TRBV25-1	NA	TRBJ2-7	NA
TGCGCCAGCAGCCAAGATCCGAGTCAAGAGACCCAGTACTTC	CASSQDPSQETQYF	14	TRBV4-3	NA	TRBJ2-5	once
TGTGCCAGCAGCTATGGCGGTTCGAATTCACCCCTCCACTTT	CASSYGGSNSPLHF	14	TRBV7-9	NA	TRBJ1-6	few
TGTGCCAGCACGCGTGGAGCGGAGACCTACGAGCAGTACTTC	CASTRGAETYEQYF	14	TRBV5-6	NA	TRBJ2-7	NA
TGCGCCAGCAGCTTGGGAGGATACAATGAGCAGTTCTTC	CASSLGGYNEQFF	13	TRBV5-1	NA	TRBJ2-1	NA
TGTGCCAGCAGTGAATCGGCGGGGTTCAGGAATGGCTACACCTTC	CASSESAGFRNGYTF	15	TRBV6-1	NA	TRBJ1-2	few
TGTGCCAGCAACAGGGGTGGGCCCCGGGGCCAAGAGACCCAGTACTTC	CASNRGGPRGQETQYF	16	TRBV5-4	TRBD1	TRBJ2-5	NA
TGCGCCAGCAGCCAAGAGGGGCTTAACTATGGCTACACCTTC	CASSQEGLNYGYTF	14	TRBV4-3	NA	TRBJ1-2	many
TGTGCCAGCAGCACAGGGGCCGTTCTAGGGCAGTACTTC	CASSTGAVLGQYF	13	TRBV6-1	TRBD1	TRBJ2-7	NA
TGCGCCAGCAGCGTCGGAAGGTGGGACACTGAAGCTTTCTTT	CASSVGRWDTEAFF	14	TRBV5-1	NA	TRBJ1-1	NA
TGTGCCAGCAGTCCGGGGGTAGCGGGGGTCACAGATACGCAGTATTTT	CASSPGVAGVTDTQYF	16	TRBV7-3	TRBD2	TRBJ2-3	NA
TGTGCCAGCAGTTTATATTGGGACACTGAAGCTTTCTTT	CASSLYWDTEAFF	13	TRBV28	NA	TRBJ1-1	NA
TGCGCCAGCAGCCAAGATCTCGGCGGGGGGCAAACCGGGGAGCTGTTTTTT	CASSQDLGGGQTGELFF	17	TRBV4-1	TRBD2	TRBJ2-2	once
TGTGCCAGCAGCTTAGCGAGGACCCCTCGGGGCGAGGATACGCAGTATTTT	CASSLARTPRGEDTQYF	17	TRBV7-2	NA	TRBJ2-3	NA
TGCGCCAGCAGCCAAGAATGGTGGACAGGGGAACGCACCGGGGAGCTGTTTTTT	CASSQEWWTGERTGELFF	18	TRBV4-1	TRBD1	TRBJ2-2	few
TGTGCCAGCGGGCCGATACCGGCGGGGCTAGCGGGCAATGAGCAGTTCTTC	CASGPIPAGLAGNEQFF	17	TRBV7-9	TRBD2	TRBJ2-1	NA
TGTGCCAGCAGCGGACAGGGGGCACAAGAGACCCAGTACTTC	CASSGQGAQETQYF	14	TRBV5-4	TRBD1	TRBJ2-5	once
TGTGCCATCAGTGGGGCTAGCACAGATACGCAGTATTTT	CAISGASTDTQYF	13	TRBV10-3	NA	TRBJ2-3	NA
TGTGCCAGTAGAGCGGGAGGGCCTCTCAAAATTGATACGCAGTATTTT	CASRAGGPLKIDTQYF	16	TRBV19	TRBD2	TRBJ2-3	NA
TGTGCCACCCGGACAGGCGAAAATGGGCAGTACTTC	CATRTGENGQYF	12	TRBV15	TRBD1	TRBJ2-7	NA
TGTGCCAGCAGCCCCTTTCTAACCGGCGGGCTCTATGGCTACACCTTC	CASSPFLTGGLYGYTF	16	TRBV11-2	NA	TRBJ1-2	NA